The subject of this entry is one T cell receptor (beta chain). Its antigen remains undetermined. No much larger clonotype is one base removed from it; base qualities were not supplied. V loses 3 bases, J loses 4 bases, and the germline ends lie 15 bases apart. There are 15 amino acids in the CDR3, from cysteine to phenylalanine inclusive. Only the CDR3 part of the read is kept: 45 bases, read in frame from the first base. In the germline V gene (reference sequence), CDR1 corresponds to LNHDA and CDR2 to SQIVND. TCRbeta CDR3 regions were amplified from genomic DNA using the immunoSEQ Assay, a bias-controlled multiplex PCR. In the authors' own workflow: Nucleated cell counts per sample were estimated from amplification of reference gene primers within the assay. To quantify the absolute abundance of each unique TCRbeta CDR3 rearrangement, sequence reads were collapsed and filtered. For each sample, productive Simpson clonality was calculated as the square root of Simpson's diversity index across productive rearrangements. Entries here come from immuneACCESS through TCRdb and include only in-frame sequences with V and J called. Some clones fail to appear in such tables; in the studies checked, an unresolved V gene covers under half of the shortfall, and the cause of the remainder is unknown. For V, J and clone size, that table is used; D and trimming come from the DNA. The sample table shows 200,000 to 250,000 clones, and about 90% are seen once. The top ten clones comprise more than 10% of the sample.

Samples from volunteer blood donors who had recovered from COVID-19 were contributed by a second Seattle source. Whole blood was collected in K2EDTA tubes by collaborating institutions according to the institutions' own protocols. For TCRbeta analysis, collaborators shipped samples in one of three forms: frozen whole blood, isolated PBMCs, or DNA extracted from either of those sample types. This entry comes from a study of blood T cell repertoires in COVID-19 (dated by TCRdb to about 2020). About the full investigation: Samples from collaborators originated in the United States, Italy and Spain and spanned both the acute and convalescent phases of COVID-19. Where HLA class I and class II types were available, the types were taken from metadata supplied by the sample provider, not from assay-based typing. Samples came from the ongoing ImmuneRACE study (first 160 participants) plus 1,254 subjects from 6 global collaborators. Nearly every sample came with metadata listing a de-identified subject ID, COVID-19 status, age in years and sex. The repertoires were released in a freely available public database intended as a resource for research on the immune response to SARS-CoV-2. The prospective study material was composed of cDNA or gDNA derived from T cells, B-cell-depleted T cells, or PBMCs. Deeply sampled blood TCRbeta repertoires from subjects exposed to, actively infected with, or recovered from COVID-19 were included in the dataset.

The investigation overall reported the following: Clinical and demographic metadata were provided uncurated, with the amount varying by source and participant.

The clonotype was recovered from a woman aged 18-29 years who had recovered from COVID-19. The V gene is TRBV19 and the J gene is TRBJ1-1, with TRBD1 perhaps the D gene, on 5 matching bases. Specimen: peripheral blood. Read as DNA, the sequence is TGTGCCAGTAGTATTCTTTCGGGGGTTGGCACTGAAGCTTTCTTT. Protein translation: CASSILSGVGTEAFF.